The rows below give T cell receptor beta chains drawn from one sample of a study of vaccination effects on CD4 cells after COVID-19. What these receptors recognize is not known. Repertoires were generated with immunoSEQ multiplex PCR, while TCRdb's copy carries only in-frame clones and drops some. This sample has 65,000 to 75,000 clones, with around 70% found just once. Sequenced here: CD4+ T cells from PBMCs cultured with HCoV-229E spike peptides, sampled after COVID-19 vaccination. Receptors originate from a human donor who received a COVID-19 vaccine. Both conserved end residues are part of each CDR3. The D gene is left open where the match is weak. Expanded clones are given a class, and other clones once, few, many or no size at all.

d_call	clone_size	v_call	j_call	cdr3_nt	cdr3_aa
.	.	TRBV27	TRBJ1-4	TGTGCCAGCAGTCAGAGGAATGAAAAACTGTTTTTT	CASSQRNEKLFF
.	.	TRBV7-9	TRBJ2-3	TGTGCCAGCAGCTCGGCCCTCGGGGCGGATACGCAGTATTTT	CASSSALGADTQYF
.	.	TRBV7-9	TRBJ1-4	TGTGCCAGCAGCTTTGCCGGGAATGAAAAACTGTTTTTT	CASSFAGNEKLFF
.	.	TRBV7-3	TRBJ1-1	TGTGCCAGCAGCTTGCAGGGTCCCACTGAAGCTTTCTTT	CASSLQGPTEAFF
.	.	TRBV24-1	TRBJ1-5	TGTGCCACCAGTGATTCACGACGGAAAAATCAGCCCCAGCATTTT	CATSDSRRKNQPQHF
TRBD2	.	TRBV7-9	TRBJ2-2	TGTGCCATCGTTCGGGGGGATGAGAGAAAGTACCCCGGGGAGCTGTTTTTT	CAIVRGDERKYPGELFF
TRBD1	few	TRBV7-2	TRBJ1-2	TGTGCCAGCTTTCCGGGACAGGGTAGCTATGGCTACACCTTC	CASFPGQGSYGYTF
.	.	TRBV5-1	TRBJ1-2	TGCGCCAGCAGCTTGTTACAGGCCTCGCCATATGGCTACACCTTC	CASSLLQASPYGYTF
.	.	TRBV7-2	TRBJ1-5	TGTGCCAGCAGCTTACTTGCCGATAGCAATCAGCCCCAGCATTTT	CASSLLADSNQPQHF
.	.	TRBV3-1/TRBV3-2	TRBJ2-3	TGTGCCAGCAGCCAATACGGAGGGGGGACCCCAGATACGCAGTATTTT	CASSQYGGGTPDTQYF
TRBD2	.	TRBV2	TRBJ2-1	TGTGCCAGCAGTACTAGCGGGGTCTACAATGAGCAGTTCTTC	CASSTSGVYNEQFF
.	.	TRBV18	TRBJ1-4	TGTGCCAGCTCACCACCGGAGACAGCCGAAAAACTGTTTTTT	CASSPPETAEKLFF
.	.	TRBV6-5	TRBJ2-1	TGTGCCAGTTGGGGGGGCCCGAACAATGAGCAGTTCTTC	CASWGGPNNEQFF
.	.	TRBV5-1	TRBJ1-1	TGCGCCAGCATGCCAGGGTCTAGTCAGGAGGCTTTCTTT	CASMPGSSQEAFF
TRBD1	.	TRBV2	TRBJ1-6	TGTGCCAGCAGTACAGACCGGGACAGGGTTAATTCACCCCTCCACTTT	CASSTDRDRVNSPLHF
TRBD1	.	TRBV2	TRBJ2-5	TGTGCCAGCAGTAACGGACAGGGGGCTGAGACCCAGTACTTC	CASSNGQGAETQYF
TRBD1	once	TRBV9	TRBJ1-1	TGTGCCAGTAACTCCGGGACAGTGAACACTGAAGCTTTCTTT	CASNSGTVNTEAFF
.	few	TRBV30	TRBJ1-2	TGTGCCTGGAGTAAAGGACAGCGTTATGGCTACACCTTC	CAWSKGQRYGYTF
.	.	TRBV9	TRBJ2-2	TGTGCCAGCAGCGTTCCATCCGGCGGCGGGGAGCTGTTTTTT	CASSVPSGGGELFF
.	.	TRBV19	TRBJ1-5	TGTGCCAGTACGGGGACCCGGAGTGGGCCCCAGCATTTT	CASTGTRSGPQHF
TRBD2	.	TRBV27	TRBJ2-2	TGTGCCAGCAGTTTAACGAGACTAGCAGTCACCGGGGAGCTGTTTTTT	CASSLTRLAVTGELFF
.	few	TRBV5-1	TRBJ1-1	TGCGCCAGCAGCTTGGGACTTAGGGGAACTGAAGCTTTCTTT	CASSLGLRGTEAFF
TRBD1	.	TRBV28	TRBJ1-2	TGTGCCAGCAGTTTATCACTGACAGGGTACGGCTACACCTTC	CASSLSLTGYGYTF
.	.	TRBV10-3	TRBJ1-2	TGTGCCACCGAGGACCCCCACGTAGGCTATGGCTACACCTTC	CATEDPHVGYGYTF
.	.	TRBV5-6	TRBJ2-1	TGTGCCAGCAGCTTGGCCGGGGAGCAGTTCTTC	CASSLAGEQFF
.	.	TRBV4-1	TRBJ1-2	TGCGCCAGCAGCCAAGATCCCTGGGGCTATGGCTACACCTTC	CASSQDPWGYGYTF
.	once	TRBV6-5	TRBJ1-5	TGTGCCAGCAGCCTTATGGGCAATCAGCCCCAGCATTTT	CASSLMGNQPQHF
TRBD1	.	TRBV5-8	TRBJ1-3	TGTGCCAGCAGCCCCGGGACAGGATTCTTCTCTGGAAACACCATATATTTT	CASSPGTGFFSGNTIYF
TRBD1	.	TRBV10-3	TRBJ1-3	TGTGCCATCAGTGAGCCACACTCGACAGGGAGGGGGTACCTTCCTGGAAACACCATATATTTT	CAISEPHSTGRGYLPGNTIYF
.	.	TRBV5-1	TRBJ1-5	TGCGCCAGCAGCTTGGGGTCAGGGATGGGGAATCAGCCCCAGCATTTT	CASSLGSGMGNQPQHF
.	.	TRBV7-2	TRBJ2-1	TGTGCCAGTTCCTCATACCCATACAATGAGCAGTTCTTC	CASSSYPYNEQFF
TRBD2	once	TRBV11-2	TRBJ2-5	TGTGCCAGCAGCTTATCACTAGCGGGGAGTCAAGAGACCCAGTACTTC	CASSLSLAGSQETQYF